This T cell receptor (beta chain) came from a study of preoperative IRX-2 immunotherapy in early breast cancer. Sample treatment: preoperative locoregional IRX-2 cytokine immunotherapy. Libraries were prepared by immunoSEQ multiplex PCR; TCRdb keeps only in-frame clonotypes and omits some of them. Of about 98,000 clones in the sample, 70% to 90% were seen once. This clone was seen more than once but under ten times. V was trimmed by 4 bases and J by 1 base, leaving 12 bases between them. Per germline, CDR1 MDHEN and CDR2 SYDVKM. This CDR3 contains 15 residues. Here the sequenced sample was tumor tissue, taken after IRX-2 immunotherapy. The source is a human donor with breast cancer. This rearrangement joins TRBV28 to TRBJ2-3, with D possibly matching TRBD2 (6 bases). The DNA for the CDR3 is TGTGCCAGCAGTTCCGGGGGTGTGGGCACAGATACGCAGTATTTT. Translation gives CASSSGGVGTDTQYF.